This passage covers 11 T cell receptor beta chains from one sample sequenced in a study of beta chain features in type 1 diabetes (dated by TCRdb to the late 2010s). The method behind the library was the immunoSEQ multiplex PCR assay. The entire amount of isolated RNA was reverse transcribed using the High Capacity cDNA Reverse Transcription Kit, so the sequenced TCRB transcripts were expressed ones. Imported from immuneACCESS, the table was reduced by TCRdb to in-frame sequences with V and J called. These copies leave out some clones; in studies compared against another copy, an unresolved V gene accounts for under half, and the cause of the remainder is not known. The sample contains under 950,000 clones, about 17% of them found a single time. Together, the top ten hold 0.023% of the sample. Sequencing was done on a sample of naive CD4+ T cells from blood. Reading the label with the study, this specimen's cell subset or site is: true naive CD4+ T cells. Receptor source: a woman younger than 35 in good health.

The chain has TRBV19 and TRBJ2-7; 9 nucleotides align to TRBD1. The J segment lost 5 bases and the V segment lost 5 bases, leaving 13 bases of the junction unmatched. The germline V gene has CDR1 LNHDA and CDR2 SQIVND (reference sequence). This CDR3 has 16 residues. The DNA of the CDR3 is TGTGCCAGTAGTCCGGATTTCCGGGACAGGGTGCACGAGCAGTACTTC. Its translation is CASSPDFRDRVHEQYF.

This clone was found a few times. Here the CDR3 reads CASKRQSDSSYEQYF. DNA for the CDR3: TGTGCCAGTAAGAGGCAGTCGGACAGCTCCTACGAGCAGTACTTC. The chain combines TRBV19 with TRBJ2-7; D perhaps matches TRBD1 (6 bases). The CDR3 extends over 15 amino acids. Germline loops: CDR1 LNHDA, CDR2 SQIVND (reference sequence). V lost 7 bases and J lost 0, with 16 bases in between.

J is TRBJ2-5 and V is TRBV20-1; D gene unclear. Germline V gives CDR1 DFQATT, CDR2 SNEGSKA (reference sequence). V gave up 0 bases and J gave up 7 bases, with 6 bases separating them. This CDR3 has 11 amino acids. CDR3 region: CSARDEWTQYF. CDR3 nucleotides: TGCAGTGCTAGAGATGAGTGGACCCAGTACTTC.

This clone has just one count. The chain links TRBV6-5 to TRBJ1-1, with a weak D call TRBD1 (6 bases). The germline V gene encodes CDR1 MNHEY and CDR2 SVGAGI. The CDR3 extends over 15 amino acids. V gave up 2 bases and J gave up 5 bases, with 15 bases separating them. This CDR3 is CASSYPGQPKTEAFF. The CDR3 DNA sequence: TGTGCCAGCAGTTACCCCGGACAGCCGAAGACTGAAGCTTTCTTT.

The CDR3 region has the DNA TGTGCCAGTAGTACCCAGGGGGCCCGCCAGCCCCAGCATTTT. Protein: CASSTQGARQPQHF. The chain combines TRBV19 with TRBJ1-5; 8 bases fit TRBD1. V was pared by 4 bases and J by 7 bases, with 6 bases of the junction left unmatched. CDR3 length equals 14 residues. CDR1 and CDR2 from the germline V gene are LNHDA and SQIVND (reference sequence).

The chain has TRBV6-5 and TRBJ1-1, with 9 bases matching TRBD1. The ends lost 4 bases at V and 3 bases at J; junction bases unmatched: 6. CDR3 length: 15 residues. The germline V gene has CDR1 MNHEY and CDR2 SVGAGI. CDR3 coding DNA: TGTGCCAGCAGTTCGGCGGACAGGGGATACACTGAAGCTTTCTTT. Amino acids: CASSSADRGYTEAFF.

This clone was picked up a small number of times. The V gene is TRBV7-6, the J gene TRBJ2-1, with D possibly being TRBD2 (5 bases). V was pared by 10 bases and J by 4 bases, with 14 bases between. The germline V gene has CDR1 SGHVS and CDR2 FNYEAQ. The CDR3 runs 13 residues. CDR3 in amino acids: CATSGSRYNEQFF. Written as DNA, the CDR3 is TGTGCCACCTCGGGGTCGAGGTACAATGAGCAGTTCTTC.

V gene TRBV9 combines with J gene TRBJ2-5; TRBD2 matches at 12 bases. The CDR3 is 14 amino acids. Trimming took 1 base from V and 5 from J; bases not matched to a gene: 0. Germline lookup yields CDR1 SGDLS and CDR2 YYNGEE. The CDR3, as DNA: TGTGCCAGCAGCGTAACTAGCGGGGGGGAGACCCAGTACTTC. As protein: CASSVTSGGETQYF.

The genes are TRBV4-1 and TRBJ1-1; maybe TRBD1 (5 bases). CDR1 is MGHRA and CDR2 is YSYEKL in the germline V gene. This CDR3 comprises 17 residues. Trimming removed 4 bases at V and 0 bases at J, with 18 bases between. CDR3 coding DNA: TGCGCCAGCAGCCTAATACGTTCTTGGGGGATGAACACTGAAGCTTTCTTT. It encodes CASSLIRSWGMNTEAFF.

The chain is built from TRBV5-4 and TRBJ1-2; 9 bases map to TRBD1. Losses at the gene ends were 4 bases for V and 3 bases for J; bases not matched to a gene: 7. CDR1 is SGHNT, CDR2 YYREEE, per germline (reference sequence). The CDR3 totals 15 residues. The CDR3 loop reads CASSSGTGRDYGYTF. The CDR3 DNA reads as TGTGCCAGCAGCAGCGGGACAGGGAGGGACTATGGCTACACCTTC. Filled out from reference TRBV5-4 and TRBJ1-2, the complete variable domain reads ETGVTQSPTHLIKTRGQQVTLRCSSQSGHNTVSWYQQALGQGPQFIFQYYREEENGRGNFPPRFSGLQFPNYSSELNVNALELDDSALYLCASSSGTGRDYGYTFGSGTRLTVV.

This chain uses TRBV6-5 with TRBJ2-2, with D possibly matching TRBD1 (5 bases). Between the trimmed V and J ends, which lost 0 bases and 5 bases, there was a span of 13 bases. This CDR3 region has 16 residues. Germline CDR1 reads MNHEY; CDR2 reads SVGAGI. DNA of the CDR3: TGTGCCAGCAGTTACTCGAGGTTTAGGGGAACCGGGGAGCTGTTTTTT. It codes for CASSYSRFRGTGELFF.